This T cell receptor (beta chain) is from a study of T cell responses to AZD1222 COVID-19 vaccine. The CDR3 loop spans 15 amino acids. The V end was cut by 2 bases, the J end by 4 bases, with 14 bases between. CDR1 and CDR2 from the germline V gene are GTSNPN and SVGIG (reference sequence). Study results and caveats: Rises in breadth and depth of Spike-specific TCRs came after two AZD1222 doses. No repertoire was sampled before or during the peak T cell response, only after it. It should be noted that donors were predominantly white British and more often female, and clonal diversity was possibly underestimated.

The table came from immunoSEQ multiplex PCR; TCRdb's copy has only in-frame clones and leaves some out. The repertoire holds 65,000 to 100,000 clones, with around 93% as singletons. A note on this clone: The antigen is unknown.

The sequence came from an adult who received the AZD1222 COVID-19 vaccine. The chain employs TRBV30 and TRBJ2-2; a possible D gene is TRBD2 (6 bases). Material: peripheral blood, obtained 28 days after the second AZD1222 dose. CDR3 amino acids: CAWSRRVGGTGELFF. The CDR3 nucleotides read TGTGCCTGGAGTCGCCGGGTCGGGGGCACCGGGGAGCTGTTTTTT. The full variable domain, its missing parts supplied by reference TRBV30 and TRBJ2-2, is SQTIHQWPATLVQPVGSPLSLECTVEGTSNPNLYWYRQAAGRGLQLLFYSVGIGQISSEVPQNLSASRPQDRQFILSSKKLLLSDSGFYLCAWSRRVGGTGELFFGEGSRLTVL.